This entry describes one TCR beta chain. CDR3 length: 16 amino acids. V dropped 8 bases and J dropped 2 bases, with 20 bases sitting between them. Germline CDR1 is SGHTS and CDR2 is YDEGEE. The data originate from a study of blood T cell repertoires in COVID-19. Study-level information: Sources were T cells, B-cell-depleted T cells, or PBMCs; the material itself was cDNA or gDNA.

In the authors' workflow: Amplification of reference gene primers was used by the study to estimate nucleated cell counts. Here immunoSEQ multiplex PCR was the method, and the copy in TCRdb shows in-frame clones only, minus some. The DNA was the basis for D and trimming; V, J and clone size are from that table. The sample yields approximately 210,000 clones, 70% to 85% seen once. J is TRBJ2-4 and V is TRBV5-8; D is possibly TRBD2 (6 bases). This TCR was sampled from a woman aged 80 or over with COVID-19, enrolled during active disease. Sequencing used peripheral blood. The chain's CDR3 is CASAGFPPTTKNIQYF. The CDR3 region has the DNA TGTGCCAGTGCGGGGTTTCCCCCCACGACCAAAAACATTCAGTACTTC.